Each of the 23 T cell receptor beta chains below was sequenced from the same sample in a study of T cell repertoires in cytomegalovirus infection. Via MiXCR, TCRdb re-called the reads, giving one row per CDR3 protein. Among a few hundred thousand distinct CDR3 sequences listed, around 27% were seen once. The specimen was PBMCs. The receptors here all came from a human donor in good health (CMV status not recorded). Some clones in this sample may be carry-over from other donors' samples.

This clonotype was observed a handful of times. The genes are TRBV6-8 and TRBJ2-5; tentatively, D is TRBD1 or TRBD2 (5 bases each). V dropped 6 bases and J dropped 5 bases, with 19 bases sitting between them. This CDR3 contains 15 residues. Germline-derived CDR1 and CDR2 are MNHGY and SAAAGT. In nucleotides, the CDR3 is TGTGCCAGCAGACCAACGGGGCTAGCAGACGAGACCCAGTACTTC. Translated: CASRPTGLADETQYF.

This clonotype has only a few counts. CDR3 DNA sequence: TGTGCCAGCAGCTTCGTGACTAGCGCCGACAATGAGCAGTTCTTC. Translated: CASSFVTSADNEQFF. The V gene is TRBV7-3, the J gene TRBJ2-1; TRBD2 matches at 8 bases. CDR3 length: 15 amino acids. Trimming took 3 bases from V and 5 from J; bases not matched to a gene: 6. Germline V lookup: CDR1 SGHTA, CDR2 FQGTGA.

At least ten counts were recorded for this clonotype. The chain carries TRBV7-2 and TRBJ2-2; 11 bases line up with TRBD2. CDR1 and CDR2 from the germline V gene are SGHTA and FQGNSA. The trim removed 1 base at V and 6 bases at J, leaving 10 bases unmatched. This CDR3 is built from 18 residues. The chain's CDR3 is CASSLDSVAGGPAGELFF. The CDR3 coding sequence is TGTGCCAGCAGCTTAGACTCCGTAGCGGGAGGGCCGGCCGGGGAGCTGTTTTTT.

This clonotype was observed a handful of times. The chain joins TRBV6-2 or TRBV6-3 to TRBJ2-7; D perhaps matches TRBD2 (5 bases). V was clipped by 2 bases and J by 5 bases, with 10 bases between them. Germline V lookup: CDR1 MNHEY, CDR2 SVGEGT. This CDR3 is 13 amino acids long. This CDR3 reads CASSYPAGDEQYV. The CDR3 DNA sequence: TGTGCCAGCAGTTACCCGGCCGGGGACGAGCAGTACGTC.

This chain links TRBV6-2 or TRBV6-3 with TRBJ1-5; no reliable D call. Per the germline V gene, CDR1 is MNHEY and CDR2 is SVGEGT. CDR3 length: 15 residues. The V and J ends lost 5 bases and 0 bases respectively, with 11 bases between them. The CDR3 reads CASSPTRASNQPQHF. DNA of the CDR3: TGTGCCAGCAGTCCAACACGGGCTAGCAATCAGCCCCAGCATTTT.

This clonotype was counted between two and nine times. The gene calls are TRBV19 and TRBJ2-1, with 7 bases fitting TRBD1. After removal of 4 bases from V and 0 bases from J, the junction contained 6 bases not matched to a gene. The length of the CDR3 is 16 residues. The germline V gene encodes CDR1 LNHDA and CDR2 SQIVND (reference sequence). In nucleotides, the CDR3 is TGTGCCAGTAGTAACAGGGGCGGTGTCTCCTACAATGAGCAGTTCTTC. It is translated as CASSNRGGVSYNEQFF.

This clonotype was observed many times. CDR3 DNA: TGTGCCAGCAGCTTAGCAGGCGGGATACCTCGGCCCCAGCATTTT. This sequence encodes CASSLAGGIPRPQHF. The chain is built from TRBV7-8 and TRBJ1-5; D ambiguous. V lost 0 bases, J lost 9 bases, and 15 bases lay in between. The CDR3 runs to 15 residues. The germline V gene encodes CDR1 SGHVS and CDR2 FQNEAQ.

This sequence joins TRBV10-3 and TRBJ1-1, with 10 bases lining up with TRBD1. The CDR3 extends over 13 amino acids. The ends lost 6 bases at V and 3 bases at J; junction bases unmatched: 1. The germline V gene has CDR1 ENHRY and CDR2 SYGVKD. CDR3 region: CAIRGTGDTEAFF. The CDR3 nucleotides are TGTGCCATCAGGGGGACAGGGGACACTGAAGCTTTCTTT.

This clonotype occurred a few times. V is TRBV28 and J is TRBJ1-2; weak D call: TRBD1 (6 bases). The CDR3 is 12 amino acids. V lost 7 bases and J lost 7, with 13 bases in between. Germline CDR1 MDHEN, CDR2 SYDVKM. This CDR3 reads CASTTGDIGYTF. DNA for the CDR3: TGTGCCAGCACCACTGGGGACATTGGCTACACCTTC.

The chain joins TRBV30 to TRBJ1-4, with TRBD1 matching over 9 bases. This CDR3 is 14 amino acids long. Unmatched junction bases numbered 8, after V lost 4 bases and J lost 8 bases. The germline V gene encodes CDR1 GTSNPN and CDR2 SVGIG (reference sequence). CDR3 sequence reads: CAWNKQGAVEKLFF. CDR3 DNA: TGTGCCTGGAATAAACAGGGGGCTGTAGAAAAACTGTTTTTT.

This sequence joins TRBV28 and TRBJ1-5; possibly TRBD1 for D (6 bases). Trimming removed 2 bases from V and 6 bases from J, with 11 bases in between. Germline CDR1 reads MDHEN; CDR2 reads SYDVKM. This CDR3 has 14 residues. The CDR3 nucleotides are TGTGCCAGCAGTTTACCCCGACAGGTTCAGCCCCAGCATTTT. Its translation is CASSLPRQVQPQHF. The variable domain in full, completed from reference TRBV28 and TRBJ1-5, reads DVKVTQSSRYLVKRTGEKVFLECVQDMDHENMFWYRQDPGLGLRLIYFSYDVKMKEKGDIPEGYSVSREKKERFSLILESASTNQTSMYLCASSLPRQVQPQHFGDGTRLSIL.

The rearrangement uses TRBV28 and TRBJ2-7; 11 bases agree with TRBD1. Germline V CDR1 and CDR2: MDHEN, SYDVKM. J was trimmed by 6 bases and V by 2 bases; bases with no gene match: 6. The CDR3 has 15 residues. The CDR3 DNA reads TGTGCCAGCAGTTTACTTACCGGGACAGGGGGCGAGCAGTACTTC. Its translation: CASSLLTGTGGEQYF.

This clonotype was picked up many times. The gene calls are TRBV7-6 and TRBJ1-1; D call uncertain. V lost 7 bases to trimming and J lost 0 bases, with 12 bases between them. CDR1 is SGHVS, CDR2 FNYEAQ, per germline. The CDR3 runs 14 residues. CDR3 sequence (DNA): TGTGCCAGCACCGAATCAGCCCTGAACACTGAAGCTTTCTTT. Translated, it gives CASTESALNTEAFF.

The V gene is TRBV12-3 or TRBV12-4, the J gene TRBJ2-7; TRBD2 matches 11 bases. The CDR3 runs to 13 residues. Trimming cost V 9 bases and J 6 bases; bases outside gene matches: 7. CDR3 loop: CASLAGGPVEQYF. CDR3 bases: TGTGCCAGTTTAGCGGGAGGGCCGGTCGAGCAGTACTTC.

This clonotype was detected a few times. The rearrangement links TRBV28 to TRBJ2-3; 11 bases agree with TRBD2. V was pared by 5 bases and J by 4 bases, with 8 bases of the junction left unmatched. CDR1 and CDR2 from the germline V gene are MDHEN and SYDVKM. CDR3 length equals 16 residues. The CDR3 DNA is TGTGCCAGCAGTCCCTTACTAGCGGGGGTAGCAGATACGCAGTATTTT. The encoded protein is CASSPLLAGVADTQYF.

This clonotype was detected many times. The chain uses TRBV7-3 and TRBJ2-1; 14 nucleotides match TRBD2. V was clipped by 5 bases and J by 7 bases; unmatched bases: 4. Germline-derived CDR1 and CDR2 are SGHTA and FQGTGA. The CDR3 is 15 amino acids. The CDR3: CASSPGTSGGNEQFF. DNA for the CDR3: TGTGCCAGCAGCCCCGGGACTAGCGGGGGTAATGAGCAGTTCTTC.

The gene calls are TRBV27 and TRBJ1-2, with D tentatively TRBD1 (5 bases). The CDR3 is made up of 14 amino acids. Germline V gene sequence: CDR1 MNHEY, CDR2 SMNVEV (reference sequence). With 2 bases removed from V and 5 bases from J, the gap between germline ends came to 12 bases. CDR3 sequence (DNA): TGTGCCAGCAGTTTAGTTGGGACGGCTTATGGCTACACCTTC. This codes for CASSLVGTAYGYTF.

J is TRBJ2-3 and V is TRBV6-1; 7 bases align to TRBD1. Trimming cost V 2 bases and J 6 bases; bases outside gene matches: 11. CDR1 is MNHNS and CDR2 is SASEGT in the germline V gene. There are 16 residues in the CDR3. The CDR3 DNA sequence: TGTGCCAGCAGTGAATTTGGGACAGAGCCAAGGGATACGCAGTATTTT. Amino acid sequence: CASSEFGTEPRDTQYF.

This clonotype turned up a few times. The V and J genes are TRBV6-2 or TRBV6-3 and TRBJ2-7; D unclear. CDR3 length: 14 residues. Germline-derived CDR1 and CDR2 are MNHEY and SVGEGT. V lost 4 bases to trimming and J lost 0 bases, with 10 bases between them. CDR3 region: CASSFTSSSYEQYF. In DNA, the CDR3 is TGTGCCAGCAGTTTCACTTCGAGCTCCTACGAGCAGTACTTC.

This clonotype was observed at least ten times. V and J are TRBV7-2 and TRBJ2-5; D is possibly TRBD1 (5 bases). Germline CDR1 reads SGHTA; CDR2 reads FQGNSA. This CDR3 is built from 15 residues. Trimming shortened V by 5 bases and J by 2 bases, and 15 bases separated the two germline ends. CDR3 loop: CASSIWTPSQETQYF. CDR3 DNA: TGTGCCAGCAGCATATGGACACCTTCTCAAGAGACCCAGTACTTC.

The sample holds a few counts of this clonotype. CDR3 DNA: TGTGCCAGCAGCTTATTTTCCGGGTCACAAATTCAGTACTTC. Its protein product is CASSLFSGSQIQYF. The chain combines TRBV11-1 with TRBJ2-4; D not certain. Trimming removed 2 bases at V and 10 bases at J, with 15 bases between. Germline CDR1 and CDR2: SGHAT and FQDESV (reference sequence). This CDR3 spans 14 amino acids.

The chain is built from TRBV28 and TRBJ1-1, with D possibly TRBD1 on 5 matching bases. Trimming removed 2 bases at V and 4 bases at J, with 14 bases between. Germline loops: CDR1 MDHEN, CDR2 SYDVKM. CDR3 length: 15 residues. CDR3 in DNA: TGTGCCAGCAGTTTACCACCGGGACTGGGCACTGAAGCTTTCTTT. It specifies CASSLPPGLGTEAFF.

This sequence joins TRBV15 and TRBJ2-4; possibly TRBD1 for D (6 bases). Trimming removed 1 base from V and 6 bases from J, with 10 bases in between. The CDR3 covers 14 residues. Germline assignment: CDR1 LNHNV and CDR2 YYDKDF (reference sequence). Here the CDR3 reads CATSRGDNGNIQYF. CDR3 coding DNA: TGTGCCACCAGCAGAGGGGACAATGGAAACATTCAGTACTTC.